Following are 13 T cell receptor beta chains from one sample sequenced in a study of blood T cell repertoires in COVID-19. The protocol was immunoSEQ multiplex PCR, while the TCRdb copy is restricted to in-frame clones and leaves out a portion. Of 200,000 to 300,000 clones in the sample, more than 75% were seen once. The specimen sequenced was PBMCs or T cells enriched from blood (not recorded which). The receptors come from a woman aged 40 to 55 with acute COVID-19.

The CDR3 loop reads CASSYRTRQYF. CDR3 nucleotides: TGTGCCAGCAGTTACCGGACACGACAGTACTTC. The chain is built from TRBV6-5 and TRBJ2-4; tentatively, D is TRBD1 (5 bases). The CDR3 contains 11 residues. Trimming left V 2 bases short and J 13 bases short, with 9 bases between. Germline V gene sequence: CDR1 MNHEY, CDR2 SVGAGI.

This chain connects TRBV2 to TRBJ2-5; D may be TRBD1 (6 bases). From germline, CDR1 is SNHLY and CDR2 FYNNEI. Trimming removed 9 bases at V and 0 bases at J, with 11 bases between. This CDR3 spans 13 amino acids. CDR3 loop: CARGAVNQETQYF. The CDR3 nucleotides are TGTGCCAGGGGGGCCGTTAACCAAGAGACCCAGTACTTC.

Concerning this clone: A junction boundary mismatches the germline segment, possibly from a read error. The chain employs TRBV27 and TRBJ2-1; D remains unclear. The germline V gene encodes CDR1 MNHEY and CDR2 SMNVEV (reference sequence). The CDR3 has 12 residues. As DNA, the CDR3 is TGTGCCAGCAGTCAGTACTACGATGAGCAGTTCTTC. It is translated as CASSQYYDEQFF.

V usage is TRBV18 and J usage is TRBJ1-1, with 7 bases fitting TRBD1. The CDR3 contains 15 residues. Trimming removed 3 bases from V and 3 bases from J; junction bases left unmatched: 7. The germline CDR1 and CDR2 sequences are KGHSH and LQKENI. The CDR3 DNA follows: TGTGCCAGCTCACCCGCTGGACAGGAAGACACTGAAGCTTTCTTT. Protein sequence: CASSPAGQEDTEAFF.

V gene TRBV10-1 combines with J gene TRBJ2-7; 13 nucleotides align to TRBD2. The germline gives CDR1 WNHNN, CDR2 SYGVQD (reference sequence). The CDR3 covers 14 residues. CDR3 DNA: TGCGCAGGCCCGGGACTAGCGGGACCCTACGAGCAGTACTTC. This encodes CAGPGLAGPYEQYF.

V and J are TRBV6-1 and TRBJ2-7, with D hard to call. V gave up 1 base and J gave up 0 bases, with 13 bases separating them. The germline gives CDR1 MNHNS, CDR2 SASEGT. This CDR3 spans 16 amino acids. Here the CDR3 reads CASSEGTADSSYEQYF. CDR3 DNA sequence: TGTGCCAGCAGTGAAGGAACGGCGGATAGCTCCTACGAGCAGTACTTC.

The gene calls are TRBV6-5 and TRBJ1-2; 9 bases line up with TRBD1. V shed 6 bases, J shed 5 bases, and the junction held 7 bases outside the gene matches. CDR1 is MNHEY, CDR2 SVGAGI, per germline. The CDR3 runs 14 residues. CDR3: CASSRDRDRYGYTF. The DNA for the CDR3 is TGTGCCAGCAGCCGGGACAGGGATCGGTATGGCTACACCTTC.

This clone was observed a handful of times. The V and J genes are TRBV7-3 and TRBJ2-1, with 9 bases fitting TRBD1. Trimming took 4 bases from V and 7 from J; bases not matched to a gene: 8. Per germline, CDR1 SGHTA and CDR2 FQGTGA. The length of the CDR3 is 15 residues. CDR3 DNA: TGTGCCAGCAGCTCGGTGGGACAGGGCAGAAATGAGCAGTTCTTC. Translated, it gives CASSSVGQGRNEQFF.

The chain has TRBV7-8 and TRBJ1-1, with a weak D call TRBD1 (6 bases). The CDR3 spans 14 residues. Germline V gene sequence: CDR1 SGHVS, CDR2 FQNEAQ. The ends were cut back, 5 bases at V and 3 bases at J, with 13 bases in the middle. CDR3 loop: CASSPGVADTEAFF. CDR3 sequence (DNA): TGTGCCAGCAGCCCAGGGGTCGCCGACACTGAAGCTTTCTTT.

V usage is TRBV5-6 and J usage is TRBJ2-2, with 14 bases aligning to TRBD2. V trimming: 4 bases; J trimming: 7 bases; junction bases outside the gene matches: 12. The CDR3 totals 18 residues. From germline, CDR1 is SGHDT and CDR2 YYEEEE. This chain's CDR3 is CASSPPRLAGGPHGELFF. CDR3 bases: TGTGCCAGCAGCCCTCCCCGACTAGCGGGAGGGCCCCACGGGGAGCTGTTTTTT.

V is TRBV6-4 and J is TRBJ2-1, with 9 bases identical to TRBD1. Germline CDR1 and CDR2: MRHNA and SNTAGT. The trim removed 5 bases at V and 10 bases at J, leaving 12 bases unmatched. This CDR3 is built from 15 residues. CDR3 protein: CASSQTGTGSLEQFF. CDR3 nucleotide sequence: TGTGCCAGCAGTCAGACCGGGACAGGGTCCCTGGAGCAGTTCTTC.

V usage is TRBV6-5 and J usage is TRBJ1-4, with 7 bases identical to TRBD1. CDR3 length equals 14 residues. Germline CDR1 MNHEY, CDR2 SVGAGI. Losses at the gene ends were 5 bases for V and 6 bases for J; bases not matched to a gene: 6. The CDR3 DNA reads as TGTGCCAGCAGTCAGACAGGGAACTATGAAAAACTGTTTTTT. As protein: CASSQTGNYEKLFF.

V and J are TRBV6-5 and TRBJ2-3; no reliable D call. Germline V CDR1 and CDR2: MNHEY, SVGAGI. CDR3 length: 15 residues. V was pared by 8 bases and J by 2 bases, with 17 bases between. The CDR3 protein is CASQLLPDYTDTQYF. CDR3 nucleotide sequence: TGTGCCAGCCAACTATTACCCGATTACACAGATACGCAGTATTTT.